This TCR beta chain was retrieved from a study of cytomegalovirus exposure and HLA in healthy donors. Study results and caveats: High specificity and sensitivity for cytomegalovirus status were reported for the classifier. The Asian-associated ancestry cluster reportedly had fewer N-insertions than the approximately 690-donor mean in a later analysis. An assumption of roughly uniform sequencing depth across donors underlay the presence/absence analyses.

For this clone: Its specificity is not known.

This CDR3 is 16 amino acids long. V lost 4 bases to trimming and J lost 6 bases, with 23 bases between them. The germline gives CDR1 SGDLS, CDR2 YYNGEE. Primers for the PCR totalled 60 Vbeta and 13 Jbeta. Assay used: immunoSEQ multiplex PCR; TCRdb lists only in-frame clones, some missing. The data contain about 150,000 clones, roughly 82% of them seen just once; the ten biggest clones take up more than 6.5%. Source material: PBMCs. V gene TRBV9 combines with J gene TRBJ2-7; D possibly corresponds to TRBD2 (6 bases). This clonotype was sampled from a man aged 25-45 years in good health and CMV-seronegative. The CDR3 DNA follows: TGTGCCAGCAGCTTAACCGGGACTGAGCAAGCGGGCGAGCAGTACTTC. Translated, it gives CASSLTGTEQAGEQYF.